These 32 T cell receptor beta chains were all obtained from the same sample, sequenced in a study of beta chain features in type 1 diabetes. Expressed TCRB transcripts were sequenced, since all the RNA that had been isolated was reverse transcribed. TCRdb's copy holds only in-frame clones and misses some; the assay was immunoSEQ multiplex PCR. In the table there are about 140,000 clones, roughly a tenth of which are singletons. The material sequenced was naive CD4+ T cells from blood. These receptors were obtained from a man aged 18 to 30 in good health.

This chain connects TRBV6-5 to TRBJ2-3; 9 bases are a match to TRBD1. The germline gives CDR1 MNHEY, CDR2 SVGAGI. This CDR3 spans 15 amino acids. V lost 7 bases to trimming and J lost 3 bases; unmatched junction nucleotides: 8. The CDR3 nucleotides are TGTGCCAGCACCACGGGACAGGGAAAGACAGATACGCAGTATTTT. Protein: CASTTGQGKTDTQYF.

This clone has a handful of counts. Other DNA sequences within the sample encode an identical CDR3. CDR3 coding DNA: TGTGCCAGCAGCTTAGTTGGCGGGGATACGCAGTATTTT. Its translation is CASSLVGGDTQYF. V gene TRBV7-2 combines with J gene TRBJ2-3; D may be TRBD2 (5 bases). The CDR3 extends over 13 amino acids. V lost 1 base, J lost 6 bases, and 8 bases lay in between. CDR1 is SGHTA and CDR2 is FQGNSA in the germline V gene.

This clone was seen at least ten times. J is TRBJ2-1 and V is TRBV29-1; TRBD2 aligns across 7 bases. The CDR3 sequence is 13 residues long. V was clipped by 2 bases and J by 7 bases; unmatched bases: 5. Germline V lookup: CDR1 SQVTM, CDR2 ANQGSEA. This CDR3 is CSVEPGGINEQFF. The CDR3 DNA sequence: TGCAGCGTTGAACCGGGGGGAATAAATGAGCAGTTCTTC.

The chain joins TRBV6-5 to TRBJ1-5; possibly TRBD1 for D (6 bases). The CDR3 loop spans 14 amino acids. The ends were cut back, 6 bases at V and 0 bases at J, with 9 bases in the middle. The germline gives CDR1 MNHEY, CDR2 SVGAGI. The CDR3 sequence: CASSQGFSNQPQHF. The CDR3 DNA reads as TGTGCCAGCAGCCAGGGGTTTAGCAATCAGCCCCAGCATTTT.

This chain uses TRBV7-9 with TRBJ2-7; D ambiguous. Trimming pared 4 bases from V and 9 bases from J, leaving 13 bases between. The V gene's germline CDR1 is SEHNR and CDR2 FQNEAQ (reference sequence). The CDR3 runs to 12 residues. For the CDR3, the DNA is TGTGCCAGCAGCTCCGAGACATATTGGCAGTACTTC. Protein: CASSSETYWQYF.

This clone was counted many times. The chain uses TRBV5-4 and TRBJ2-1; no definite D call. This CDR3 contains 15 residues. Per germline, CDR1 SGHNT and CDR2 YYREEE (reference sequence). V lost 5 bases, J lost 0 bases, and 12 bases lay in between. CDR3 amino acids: CASSSGSSSYNEQFF. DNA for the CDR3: TGTGCCAGCAGTTCCGGGTCGAGCTCCTACAATGAGCAGTTCTTC.

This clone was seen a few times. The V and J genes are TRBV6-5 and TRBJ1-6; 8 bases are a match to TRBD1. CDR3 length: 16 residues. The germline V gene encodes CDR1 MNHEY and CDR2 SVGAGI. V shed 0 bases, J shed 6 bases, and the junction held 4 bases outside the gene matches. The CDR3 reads CASSYSSGQVNSPLHF. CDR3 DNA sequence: TGTGCCAGCAGTTACTCTTCGGGACAGGTTAATTCACCCCTCCACTTT.

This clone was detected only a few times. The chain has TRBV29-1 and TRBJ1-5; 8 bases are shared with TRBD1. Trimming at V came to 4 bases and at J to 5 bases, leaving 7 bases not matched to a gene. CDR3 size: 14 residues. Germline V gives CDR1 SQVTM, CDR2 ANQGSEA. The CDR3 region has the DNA TGCAGCGTTGTTGAGCAGGGGGCAGATCAGCCCCAGCATTTT. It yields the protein CSVVEQGADQPQHF.

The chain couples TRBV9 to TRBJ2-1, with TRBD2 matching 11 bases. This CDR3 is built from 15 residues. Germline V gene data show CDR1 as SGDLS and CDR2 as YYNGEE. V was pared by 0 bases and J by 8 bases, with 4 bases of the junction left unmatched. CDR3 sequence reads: CASSVGSGGAHEQFF. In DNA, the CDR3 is TGTGCCAGCAGCGTAGGTAGCGGGGGGGCCCATGAGCAGTTCTTC.

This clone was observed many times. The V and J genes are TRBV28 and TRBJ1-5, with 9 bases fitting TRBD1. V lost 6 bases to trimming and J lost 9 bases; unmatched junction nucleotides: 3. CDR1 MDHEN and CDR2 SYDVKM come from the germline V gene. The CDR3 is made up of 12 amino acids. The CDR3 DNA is TGTGCCAGCAGGACAGGGGGACGGCCCCAGCATTTT. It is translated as CASRTGGRPQHF. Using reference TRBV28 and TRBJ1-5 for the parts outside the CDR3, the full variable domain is DVKVTQSSRYLVKRTGEKVFLECVQDMDHENMFWYRQDPGLGLRLIYFSYDVKMKEKGDIPEGYSVSREKKERFSLILESASTNQTSMYLCASRTGGRPQHFGDGTRLSIL.

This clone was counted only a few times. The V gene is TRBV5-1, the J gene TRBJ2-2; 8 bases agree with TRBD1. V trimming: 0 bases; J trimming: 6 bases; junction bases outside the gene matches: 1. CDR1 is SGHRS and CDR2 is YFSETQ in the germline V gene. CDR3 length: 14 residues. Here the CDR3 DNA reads TGCGCCAGCAGCTTGGGGACAGGGTCCGGGGAGCTGTTTTTT. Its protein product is CASSLGTGSGELFF.

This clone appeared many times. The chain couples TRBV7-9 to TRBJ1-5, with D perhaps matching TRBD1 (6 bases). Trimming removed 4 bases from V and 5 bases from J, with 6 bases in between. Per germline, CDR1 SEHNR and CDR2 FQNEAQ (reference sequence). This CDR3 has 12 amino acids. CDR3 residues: CASSSGDQPQHF. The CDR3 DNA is TGTGCCAGCAGCTCAGGGGATCAGCCCCAGCATTTT.

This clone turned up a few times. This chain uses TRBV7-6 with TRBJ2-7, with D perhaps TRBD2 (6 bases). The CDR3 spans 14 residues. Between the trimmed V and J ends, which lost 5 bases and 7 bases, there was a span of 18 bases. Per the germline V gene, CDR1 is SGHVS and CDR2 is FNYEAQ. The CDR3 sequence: CASSPRTPEGEQYF. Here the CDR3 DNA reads TGTGCCAGCAGCCCCCGGACACCGGAGGGTGAGCAGTACTTC.

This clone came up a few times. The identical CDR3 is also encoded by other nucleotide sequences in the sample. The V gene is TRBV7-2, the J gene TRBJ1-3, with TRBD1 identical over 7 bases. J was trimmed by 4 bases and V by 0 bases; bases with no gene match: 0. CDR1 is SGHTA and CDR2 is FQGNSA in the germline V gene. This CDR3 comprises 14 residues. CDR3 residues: CASSLAGGGNTIYF. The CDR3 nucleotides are TGTGCCAGCAGCTTAGCAGGGGGCGGAAACACCATATATTTT.

CDR3 DNA: TGTGCCAGCAGCTCCCAGGGGGCTACTAACTATGGCTACACCTTC. It translates to CASSSQGATNYGYTF. The rearrangement uses TRBV11-2 and TRBJ1-2; 8 bases line up with TRBD1. Trimming took 4 bases from V and 0 from J; bases not matched to a gene: 4. This CDR3 has 15 amino acids. Germline V lookup: CDR1 SGHAT, CDR2 FQNNGV.

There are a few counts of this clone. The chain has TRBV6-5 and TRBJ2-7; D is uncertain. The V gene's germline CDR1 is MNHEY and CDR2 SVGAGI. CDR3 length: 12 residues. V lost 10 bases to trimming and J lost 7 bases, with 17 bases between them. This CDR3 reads CAIGPEHPEQYF. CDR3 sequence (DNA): TGTGCCATCGGTCCCGAGCATCCAGAGCAGTACTTC.

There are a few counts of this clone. In nucleotides, the CDR3 is TGTGCCAGAACCCTGACTTGGCGAGGGCAGTACTTC. Protein: CARTLTWRGQYF. The chain carries TRBV7-5 and TRBJ2-7; the D segment call TRBD2 is taken from the table without a DNA check. TRBV7-5 is termed a pseudogene. The CDR3 is made up of 12 amino acids.

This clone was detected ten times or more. CDR3 coding DNA: TGTGCCTGGAGAGACAGGGGGCAGCCCCAGCATTTT. This encodes CAWRDRGQPQHF. The V gene is TRBV30, the J gene TRBJ1-5, with 9 bases lining up with TRBD1. The CDR3 sequence is 12 residues long. V lost 3 bases, J lost 7 bases, and 1 base stayed unmatched. CDR1 and CDR2 (germline): GTSNPN, SVGIG (reference sequence).

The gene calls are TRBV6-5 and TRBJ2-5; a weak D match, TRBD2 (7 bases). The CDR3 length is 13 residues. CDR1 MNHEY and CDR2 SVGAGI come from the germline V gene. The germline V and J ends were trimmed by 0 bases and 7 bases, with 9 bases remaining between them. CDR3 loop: CASSYSRGRTQYF. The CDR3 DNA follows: TGTGCCAGCAGTTACTCGCGGGGGCGGACCCAGTACTTC.

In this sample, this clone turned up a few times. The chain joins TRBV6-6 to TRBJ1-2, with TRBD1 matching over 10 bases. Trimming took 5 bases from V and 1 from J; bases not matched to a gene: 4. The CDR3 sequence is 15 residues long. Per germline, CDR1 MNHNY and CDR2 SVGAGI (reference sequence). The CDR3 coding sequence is TGTGCCAGCAGTACTCGGACAGGGGGTAACTATGGCTACACCTTC. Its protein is CASSTRTGGNYGYTF.

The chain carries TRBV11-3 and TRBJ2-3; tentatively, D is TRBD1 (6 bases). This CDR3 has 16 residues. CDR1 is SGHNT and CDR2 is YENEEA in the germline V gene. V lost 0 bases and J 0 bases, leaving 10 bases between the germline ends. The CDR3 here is CASSLDTRGSTDTQYF. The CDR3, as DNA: TGTGCCAGCAGCTTAGATACGAGGGGGAGCACAGATACGCAGTATTTT.

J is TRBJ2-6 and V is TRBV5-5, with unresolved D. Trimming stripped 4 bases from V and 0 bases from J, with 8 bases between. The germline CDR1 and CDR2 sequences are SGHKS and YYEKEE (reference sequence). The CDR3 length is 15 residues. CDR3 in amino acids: CASSGDTSGANVLTF. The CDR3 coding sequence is TGTGCCAGCAGCGGCGACACCTCTGGGGCCAACGTCCTGACTTTC.

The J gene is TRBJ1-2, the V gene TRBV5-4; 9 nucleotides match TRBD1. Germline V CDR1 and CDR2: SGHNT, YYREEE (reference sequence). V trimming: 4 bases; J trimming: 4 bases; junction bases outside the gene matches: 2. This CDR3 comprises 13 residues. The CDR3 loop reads CASSRTGAYGYTF. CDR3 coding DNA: TGTGCCAGCAGCAGGACAGGGGCCTATGGCTACACCTTC.

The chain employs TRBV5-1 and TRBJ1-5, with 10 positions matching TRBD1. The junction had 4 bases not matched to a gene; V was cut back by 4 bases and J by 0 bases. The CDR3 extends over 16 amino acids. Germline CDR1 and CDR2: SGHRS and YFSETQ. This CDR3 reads CASSPGTGDSNQPQHF. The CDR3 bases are TGCGCCAGCAGCCCTGGGACAGGGGATAGCAATCAGCCCCAGCATTTT.

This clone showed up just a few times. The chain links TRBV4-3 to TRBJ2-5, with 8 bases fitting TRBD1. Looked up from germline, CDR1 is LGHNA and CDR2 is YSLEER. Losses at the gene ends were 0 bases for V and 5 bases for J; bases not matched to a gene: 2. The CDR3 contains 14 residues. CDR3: CASSQDRGRETQYF. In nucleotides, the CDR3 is TGCGCCAGCAGCCAAGACAGGGGGCGGGAGACCCAGTACTTC.

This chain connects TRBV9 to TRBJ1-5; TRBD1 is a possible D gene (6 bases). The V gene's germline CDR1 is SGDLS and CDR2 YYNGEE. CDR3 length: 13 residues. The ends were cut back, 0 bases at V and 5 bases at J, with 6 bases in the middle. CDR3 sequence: CASSVEGDQPQHF. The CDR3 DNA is TGTGCCAGCAGCGTAGAGGGGGATCAGCCCCAGCATTTT. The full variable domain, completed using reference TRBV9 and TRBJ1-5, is DSGVTQTPKHLITATGQRVTLRCSPRSGDLSVYWYQQSLDQGLQFLIQYYNGEERAKGNILERFSAQQFPDLHSELNLSSLELGDSALYFCASSVEGDQPQHFGDGTRLSIL.

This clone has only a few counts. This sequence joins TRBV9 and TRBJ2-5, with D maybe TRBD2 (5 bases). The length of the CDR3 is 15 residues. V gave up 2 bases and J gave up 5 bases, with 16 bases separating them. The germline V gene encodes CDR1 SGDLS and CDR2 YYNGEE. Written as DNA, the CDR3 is TGTGCCAGCAGCGTCTATCCGGGGTCCGGGGAGACCCAGTACTTC. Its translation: CASSVYPGSGETQYF. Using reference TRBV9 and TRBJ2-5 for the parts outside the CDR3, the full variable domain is DSGVTQTPKHLITATGQRVTLRCSPRSGDLSVYWYQQSLDQGLQFLIQYYNGEERAKGNILERFSAQQFPDLHSELNLSSLELGDSALYFCASSVYPGSGETQYFGPGTRLLVL.

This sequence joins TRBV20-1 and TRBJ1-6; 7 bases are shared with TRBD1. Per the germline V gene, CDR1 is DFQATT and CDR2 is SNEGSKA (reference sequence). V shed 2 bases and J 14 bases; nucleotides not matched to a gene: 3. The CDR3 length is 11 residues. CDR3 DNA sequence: TGCAGTGCTAGACGACAGGGAGCCCTCCACTTT. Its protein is CSARRQGALHF.

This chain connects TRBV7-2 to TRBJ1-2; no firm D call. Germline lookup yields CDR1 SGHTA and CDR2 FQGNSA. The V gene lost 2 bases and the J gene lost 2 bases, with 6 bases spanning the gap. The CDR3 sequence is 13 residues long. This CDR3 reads CASSLTPNYGYTF. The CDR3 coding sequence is TGTGCCAGCAGCTTAACACCAAACTATGGCTACACCTTC. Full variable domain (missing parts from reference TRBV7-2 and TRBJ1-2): GAGVSQSPSNKVTEKGKDVELRCDPISGHTALYWYRQSLGQGLEFLIYFQGNSAPDKSGLPSDRFSAERTGGSVSTLTIQRTQQEDSAVYLCASSLTPNYGYTFGSGTRLTVV.

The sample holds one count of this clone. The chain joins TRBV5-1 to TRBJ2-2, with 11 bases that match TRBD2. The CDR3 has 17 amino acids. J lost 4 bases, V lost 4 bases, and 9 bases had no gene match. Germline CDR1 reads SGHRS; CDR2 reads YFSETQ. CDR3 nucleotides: TGCGCCAGCAGCCATAGCGGGGGGGCCTCGGGCACCGGGGAGCTGTTTTTT. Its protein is CASSHSGGASGTGELFF.

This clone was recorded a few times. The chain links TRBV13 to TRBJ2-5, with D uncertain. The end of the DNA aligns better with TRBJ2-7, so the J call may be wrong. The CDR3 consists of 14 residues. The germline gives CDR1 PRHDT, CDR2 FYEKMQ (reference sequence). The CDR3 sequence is CASSFPPLSYEQYF. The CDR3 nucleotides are TGTGCCAGCAGCTTCCCTCCCCTCTCCTACGAGCAGTACTTC.

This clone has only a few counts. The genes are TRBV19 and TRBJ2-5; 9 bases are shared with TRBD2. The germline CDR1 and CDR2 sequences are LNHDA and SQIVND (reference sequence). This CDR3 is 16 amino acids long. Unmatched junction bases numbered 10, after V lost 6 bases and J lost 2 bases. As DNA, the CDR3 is TGTGCCAGTAGCCGGGGGACTAGCAGTTTACAAGAGACCCAGTACTTC. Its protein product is CASSRGTSSLQETQYF.